Only one count was recorded for the clone carrying this T cell receptor beta chain. This specimen comes from a study of TIL therapy for anti-PD-1-resistant metastatic lung cancer. Looking at the study overall: Progressing patients received lymphodepletion, expanded TIL infusion and IL-2.

The libraries were made with immunoSEQ v3. TCRdb keeps only in-frame clones here, not all; method: immunoSEQ multiplex PCR. The sample consists of tens of thousands of clones, 70% to 90% of them appearing once. Sample time point: pre-treatment sample, taken before nivolumab and TIL therapy. This CDR3 contains 14 residues. Germline V gene sequence: CDR1 LNHNV, CDR2 YYDKDF (reference sequence). V was shortened by 0 bases and J by 10 bases, with 13 bases between the two germline ends. The sample here was blood, taken at baseline. This sequence was found in a person between 25 and 79 years old with non-small cell lung cancer. The chain employs TRBV15 and TRBJ2-1; D uncertain. CDR3 DNA: TGTGCCACCAGCAGAGATCCGTGGGGTGACGAGCAGTTCTTC. It is translated as CATSRDPWGDEQFF.